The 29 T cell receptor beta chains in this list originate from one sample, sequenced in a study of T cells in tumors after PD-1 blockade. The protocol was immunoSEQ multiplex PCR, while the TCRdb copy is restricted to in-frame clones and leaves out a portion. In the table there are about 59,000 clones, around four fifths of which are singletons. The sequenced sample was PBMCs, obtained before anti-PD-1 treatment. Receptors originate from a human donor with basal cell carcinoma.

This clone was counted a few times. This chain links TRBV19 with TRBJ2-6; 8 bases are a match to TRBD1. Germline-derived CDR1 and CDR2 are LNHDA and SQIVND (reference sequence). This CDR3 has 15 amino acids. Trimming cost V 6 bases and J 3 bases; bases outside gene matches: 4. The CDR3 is CASREQGVGANVLTF. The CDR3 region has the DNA TGTGCCAGTAGGGAACAGGGGGTTGGGGCCAACGTCCTGACTTTC.

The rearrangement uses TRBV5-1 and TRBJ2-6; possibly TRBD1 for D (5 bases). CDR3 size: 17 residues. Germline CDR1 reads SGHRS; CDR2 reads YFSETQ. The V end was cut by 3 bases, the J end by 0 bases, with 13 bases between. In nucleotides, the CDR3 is TGCGCCAGCAGCTACACAACAGGTGCCTCTGGGGCCAACGTCCTGACTTTC. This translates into CASSYTTGASGANVLTF. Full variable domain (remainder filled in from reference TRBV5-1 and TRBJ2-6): KAGVTQTPRYLIKTRGQQVTLSCSPISGHRSVSWYQQTPGQGLQFLFEYFSETQRNKGNFPGRFSGRQFSNSRSEMNVSTLELGDSALYLCASSYTTGASGANVLTFGAGSRLTVL.

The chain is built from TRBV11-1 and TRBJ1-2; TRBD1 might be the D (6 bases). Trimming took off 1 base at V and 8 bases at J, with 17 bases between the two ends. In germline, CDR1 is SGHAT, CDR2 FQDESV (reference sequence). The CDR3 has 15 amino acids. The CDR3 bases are TGTGCCAGCAGCTTAGAGGGACCGGGGGCAAGCGGCTACACCTTC. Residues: CASSLEGPGASGYTF.

Here the CDR3 reads CASSSRTSGGGETQYF. DNA for the CDR3: TGTGCCAGCAGCTCAAGGACTAGCGGGGGCGGGGAGACCCAGTACTTC. This chain uses TRBV9 with TRBJ2-5; 13 bases are shared with TRBD2. The CDR3 runs 16 residues. CDR1 and CDR2 from the germline V gene are SGDLS and YYNGEE. The trim removed 4 bases at V and 5 bases at J, leaving 8 bases unmatched. Drawing the rest from reference TRBV9 and TRBJ2-5, the complete variable domain is DSGVTQTPKHLITATGQRVTLRCSPRSGDLSVYWYQQSLDQGLQFLIQYYNGEERAKGNILERFSAQQFPDLHSELNLSSLELGDSALYFCASSSRTSGGGETQYFGPGTRLLVL.

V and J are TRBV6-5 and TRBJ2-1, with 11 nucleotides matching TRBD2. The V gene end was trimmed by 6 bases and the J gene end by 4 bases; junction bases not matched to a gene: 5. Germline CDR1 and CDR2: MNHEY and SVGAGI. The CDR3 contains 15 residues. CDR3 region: CASSAGTSGYNEQFF. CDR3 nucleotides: TGTGCCAGCAGCGCAGGGACTAGCGGTTACAATGAGCAGTTCTTC.

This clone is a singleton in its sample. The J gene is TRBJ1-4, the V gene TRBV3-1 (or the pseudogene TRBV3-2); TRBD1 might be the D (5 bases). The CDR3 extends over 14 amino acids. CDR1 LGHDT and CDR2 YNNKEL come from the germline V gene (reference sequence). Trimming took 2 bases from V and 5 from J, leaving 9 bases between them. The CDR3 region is CASSQSGSNEKLFF. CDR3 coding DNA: TGTGCCAGCAGCCAATCAGGGTCGAATGAAAAACTGTTTTTT.

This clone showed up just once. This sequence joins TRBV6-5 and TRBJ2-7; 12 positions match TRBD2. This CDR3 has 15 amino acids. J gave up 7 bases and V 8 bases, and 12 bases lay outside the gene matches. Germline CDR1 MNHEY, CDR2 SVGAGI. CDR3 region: CASFSRLAGALEQYF. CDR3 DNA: TGTGCCAGCTTTTCTCGACTAGCGGGGGCCCTTGAGCAGTACTTC.

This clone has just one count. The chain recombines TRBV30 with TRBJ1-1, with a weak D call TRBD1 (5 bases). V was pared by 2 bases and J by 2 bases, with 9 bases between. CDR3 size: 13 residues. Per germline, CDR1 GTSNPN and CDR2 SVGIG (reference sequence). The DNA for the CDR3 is TGTGCCTGGAGTCAGGGACTTAACACTGAAGCTTTCTTT. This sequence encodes CAWSQGLNTEAFF.

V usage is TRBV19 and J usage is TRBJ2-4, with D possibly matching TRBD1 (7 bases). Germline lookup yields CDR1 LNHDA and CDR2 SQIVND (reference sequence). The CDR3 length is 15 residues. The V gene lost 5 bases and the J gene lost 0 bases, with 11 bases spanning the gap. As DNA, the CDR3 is TGTGCCAGTAGTGGAGGGGGCCGAGCCAAAAACATTCAGTACTTC. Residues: CASSGGGRAKNIQYF.

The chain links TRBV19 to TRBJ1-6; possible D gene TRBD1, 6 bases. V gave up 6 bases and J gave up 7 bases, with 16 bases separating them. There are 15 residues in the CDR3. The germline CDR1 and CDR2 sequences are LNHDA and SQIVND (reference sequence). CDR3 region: CASSSLGTNNSPLHF. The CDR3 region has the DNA TGTGCCAGTAGCTCGCTAGGGACAAACAATTCACCCCTCCACTTT.

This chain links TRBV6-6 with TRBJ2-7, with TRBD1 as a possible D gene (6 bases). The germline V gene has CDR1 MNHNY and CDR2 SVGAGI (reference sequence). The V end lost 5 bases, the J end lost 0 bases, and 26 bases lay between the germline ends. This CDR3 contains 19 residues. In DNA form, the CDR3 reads TGTGCCAGCAGTCGCGACCCCCCTGACGACAGGTTATTCTCCTACGAGCAGTACTTC. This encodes CASSRDPPDDRLFSYEQYF.

The CDR3 sequence is CASSPGQGNHQPQHF. CDR3 nucleotide sequence: TGCGCCAGCAGCCCGGGACAGGGAAATCACCAGCCCCAGCATTTT. The chain carries TRBV5-1 and TRBJ1-5, with 9 bases aligning to TRBD1. CDR1 is SGHRS, CDR2 YFSETQ, per germline. Trimming took 4 bases from V and 7 from J; bases not matched to a gene: 9. The CDR3 loop spans 15 amino acids. The whole variable domain, filled in from reference TRBV5-1 and TRBJ1-5, reads KAGVTQTPRYLIKTRGQQVTLSCSPISGHRSVSWYQQTPGQGLQFLFEYFSETQRNKGNFPGRFSGRQFSNSRSEMNVSTLELGDSALYLCASSPGQGNHQPQHFGDGTRLSIL.

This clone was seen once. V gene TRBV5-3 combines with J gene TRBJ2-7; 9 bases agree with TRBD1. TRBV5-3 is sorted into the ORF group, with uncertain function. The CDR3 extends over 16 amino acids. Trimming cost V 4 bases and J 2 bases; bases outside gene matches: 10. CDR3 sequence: CARSIPRDRATYEQYF. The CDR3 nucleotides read TGTGCCAGAAGCATCCCCCGGGACAGGGCTACCTACGAGCAGTACTTC.

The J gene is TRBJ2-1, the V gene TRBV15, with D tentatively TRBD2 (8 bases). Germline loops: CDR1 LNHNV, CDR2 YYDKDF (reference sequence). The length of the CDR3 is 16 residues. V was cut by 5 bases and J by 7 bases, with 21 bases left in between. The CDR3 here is CATSLVIGRGRNEQFF. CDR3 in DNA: TGTGCCACCAGCCTAGTCATCGGGAGGGGGCGAAATGAGCAGTTCTTC.

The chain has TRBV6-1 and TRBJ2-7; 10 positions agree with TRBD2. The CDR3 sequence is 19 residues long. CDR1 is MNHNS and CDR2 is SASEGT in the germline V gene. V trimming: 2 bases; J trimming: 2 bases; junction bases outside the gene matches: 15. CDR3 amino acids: CASSERAGSSGGFAYEQYF. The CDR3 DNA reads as TGTGCCAGCAGTGAAAGAGCAGGTTCTAGCGGGGGTTTCGCCTACGAGCAGTACTTC.

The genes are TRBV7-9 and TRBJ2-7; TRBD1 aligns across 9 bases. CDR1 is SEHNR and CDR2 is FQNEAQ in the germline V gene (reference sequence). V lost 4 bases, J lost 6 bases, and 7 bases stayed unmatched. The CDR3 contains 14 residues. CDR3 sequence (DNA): TGTGCCAGCAGCTCCGGGACAGGGCGCTTCGAGCAGTACTTC. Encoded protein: CASSSGTGRFEQYF.

CDR3 nucleotide sequence: TGTGCCAGCAGCTCCTCGGGACAGGCGACCGGGGAGCTGTTTTTT. Its protein product is CASSSSGQATGELFF. The chain joins TRBV11-3 to TRBJ2-2; TRBD1 matches 8 bases. V gave up 4 bases and J gave up 5 bases; unmatched junction bases: 6. CDR3 size: 15 residues. Germline loops: CDR1 SGHNT, CDR2 YENEEA.

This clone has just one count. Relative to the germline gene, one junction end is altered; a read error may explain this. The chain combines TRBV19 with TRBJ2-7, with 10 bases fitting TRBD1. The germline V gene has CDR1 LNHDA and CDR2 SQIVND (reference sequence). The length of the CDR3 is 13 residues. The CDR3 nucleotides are TGTGCCAGTAGCATAGGACAGGGGGGGGAGCAGTACTTC. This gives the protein CASSIGQGGEQYF.

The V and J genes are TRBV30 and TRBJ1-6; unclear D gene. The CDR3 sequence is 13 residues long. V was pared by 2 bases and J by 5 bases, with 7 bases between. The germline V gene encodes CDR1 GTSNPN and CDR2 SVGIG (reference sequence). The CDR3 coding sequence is TGTGCCTGGAGTTCAGCAGATAATTCACCCCTCCACTTT. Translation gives CAWSSADNSPLHF.

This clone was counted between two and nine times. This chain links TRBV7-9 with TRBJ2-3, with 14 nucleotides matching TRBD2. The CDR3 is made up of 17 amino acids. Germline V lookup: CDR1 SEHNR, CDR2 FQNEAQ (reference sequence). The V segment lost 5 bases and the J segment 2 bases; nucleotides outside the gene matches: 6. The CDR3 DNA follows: TGTGCCAGCAGCGGGAGGACTAGCGGGGGGCCCACAGATACGCAGTATTTT. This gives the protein CASSGRTSGGPTDTQYF.

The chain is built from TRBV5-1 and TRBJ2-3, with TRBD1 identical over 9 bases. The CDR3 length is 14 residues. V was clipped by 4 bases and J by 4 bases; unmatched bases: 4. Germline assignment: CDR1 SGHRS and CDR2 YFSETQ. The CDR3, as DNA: TGCGCCAGCAGCCCAGACAGGGGGGCAGATACGCAGTATTTT. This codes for CASSPDRGADTQYF.

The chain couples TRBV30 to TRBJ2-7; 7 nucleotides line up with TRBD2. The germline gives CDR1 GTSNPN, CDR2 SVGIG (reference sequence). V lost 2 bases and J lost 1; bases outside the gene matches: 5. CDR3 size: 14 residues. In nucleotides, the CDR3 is TGTGCCTGGAGTATCGCGGGGGTTTCCTACGAGCAGTACTTC. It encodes CAWSIAGVSYEQYF.

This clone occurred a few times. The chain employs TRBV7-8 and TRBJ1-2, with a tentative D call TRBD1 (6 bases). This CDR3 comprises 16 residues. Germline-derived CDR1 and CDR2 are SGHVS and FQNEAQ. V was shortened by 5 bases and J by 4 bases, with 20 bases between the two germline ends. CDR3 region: CASSGYSGEGAYGYTF. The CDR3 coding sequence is TGTGCCAGCAGCGGATACTCAGGGGAAGGGGCCTATGGCTACACCTTC.

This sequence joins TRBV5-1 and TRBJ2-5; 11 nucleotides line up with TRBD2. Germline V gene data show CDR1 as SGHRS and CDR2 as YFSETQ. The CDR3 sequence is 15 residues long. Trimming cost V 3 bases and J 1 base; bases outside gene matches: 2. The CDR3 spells CASSSGLAVQETQYF. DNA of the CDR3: TGCGCCAGCAGCTCGGGACTAGCGGTCCAAGAGACCCAGTACTTC.

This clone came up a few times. Here the CDR3 DNA reads TGTGCCAGCAGCTCAACTGGACAGGAGGATAATTCACCCCTCCACTTT. This sequence encodes CASSSTGQEDNSPLHF. V usage is TRBV7-9 and J usage is TRBJ1-6, with TRBD1 identical over 7 bases. V gave up 4 bases and J gave up 5 bases; unmatched junction bases: 8. Germline values: CDR1 SEHNR, CDR2 FQNEAQ (reference sequence). This CDR3 has 16 residues.

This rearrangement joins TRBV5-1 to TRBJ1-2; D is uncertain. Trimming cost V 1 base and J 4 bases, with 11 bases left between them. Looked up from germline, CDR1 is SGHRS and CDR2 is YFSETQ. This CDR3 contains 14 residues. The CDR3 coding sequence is TGCGCCAGCAGCTTGTCTACCCTAAGCTATGGCTACACCTTC. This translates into CASSLSTLSYGYTF.

CDR3 in DNA: TGCGCCAGCAGCCAAGGCGTCAGCGGATATAATTCACCCCTCCACTTT. Its translation: CASSQGVSGYNSPLHF. The rearrangement uses TRBV4-1 and TRBJ1-6; D gene uncertain. Germline CDR1 is MGHRA and CDR2 is YSYEKL. CDR3 length: 16 residues. The germline V and J ends were trimmed by 1 base and 4 bases, with 11 bases remaining between them.

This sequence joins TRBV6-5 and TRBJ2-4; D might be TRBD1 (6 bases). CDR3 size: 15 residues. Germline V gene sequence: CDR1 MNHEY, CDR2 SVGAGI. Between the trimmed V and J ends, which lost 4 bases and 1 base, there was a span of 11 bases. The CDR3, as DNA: TGTGCCAGCAGTTCAACAGGGAAGGCCAAAAACATTCAGTACTTC. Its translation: CASSSTGKAKNIQYF.

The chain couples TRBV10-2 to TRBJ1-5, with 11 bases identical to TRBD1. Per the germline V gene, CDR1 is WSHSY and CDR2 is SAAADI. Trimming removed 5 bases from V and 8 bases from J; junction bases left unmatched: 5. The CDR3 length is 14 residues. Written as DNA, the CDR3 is TGCGCCAGCAGTAAGGACAGGGGGCATGAGCCCCAGCATTTT. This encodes CASSKDRGHEPQHF.